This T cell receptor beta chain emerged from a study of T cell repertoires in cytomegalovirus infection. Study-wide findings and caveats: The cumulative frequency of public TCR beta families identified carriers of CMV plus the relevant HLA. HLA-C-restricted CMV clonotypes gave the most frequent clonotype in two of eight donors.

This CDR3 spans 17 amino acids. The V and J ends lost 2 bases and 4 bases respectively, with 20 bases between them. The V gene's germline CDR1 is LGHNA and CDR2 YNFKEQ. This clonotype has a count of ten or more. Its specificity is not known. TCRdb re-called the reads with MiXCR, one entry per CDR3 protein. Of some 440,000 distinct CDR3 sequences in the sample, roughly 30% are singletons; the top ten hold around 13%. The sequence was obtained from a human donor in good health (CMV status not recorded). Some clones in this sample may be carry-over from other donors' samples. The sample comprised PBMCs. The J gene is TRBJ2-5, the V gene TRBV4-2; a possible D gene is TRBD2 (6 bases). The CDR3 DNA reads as TGTGCCAGCAGCCAACCTGGAGGGGACGATCGTAGAGAGACCCAGTACTTC. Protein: CASSQPGGDDRRETQYF.